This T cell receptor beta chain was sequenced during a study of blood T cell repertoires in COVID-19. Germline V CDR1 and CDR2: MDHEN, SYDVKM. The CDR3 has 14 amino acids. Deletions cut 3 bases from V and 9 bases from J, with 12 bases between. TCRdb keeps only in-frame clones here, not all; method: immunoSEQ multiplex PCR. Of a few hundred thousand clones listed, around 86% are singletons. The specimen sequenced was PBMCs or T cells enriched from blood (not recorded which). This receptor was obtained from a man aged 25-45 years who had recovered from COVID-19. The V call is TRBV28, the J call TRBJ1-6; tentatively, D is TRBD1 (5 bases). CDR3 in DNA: TGTGCCAGCAGTTTGAGACAGCTATCTTCACCCCTCCACTTT. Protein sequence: CASSLRQLSSPLHF.